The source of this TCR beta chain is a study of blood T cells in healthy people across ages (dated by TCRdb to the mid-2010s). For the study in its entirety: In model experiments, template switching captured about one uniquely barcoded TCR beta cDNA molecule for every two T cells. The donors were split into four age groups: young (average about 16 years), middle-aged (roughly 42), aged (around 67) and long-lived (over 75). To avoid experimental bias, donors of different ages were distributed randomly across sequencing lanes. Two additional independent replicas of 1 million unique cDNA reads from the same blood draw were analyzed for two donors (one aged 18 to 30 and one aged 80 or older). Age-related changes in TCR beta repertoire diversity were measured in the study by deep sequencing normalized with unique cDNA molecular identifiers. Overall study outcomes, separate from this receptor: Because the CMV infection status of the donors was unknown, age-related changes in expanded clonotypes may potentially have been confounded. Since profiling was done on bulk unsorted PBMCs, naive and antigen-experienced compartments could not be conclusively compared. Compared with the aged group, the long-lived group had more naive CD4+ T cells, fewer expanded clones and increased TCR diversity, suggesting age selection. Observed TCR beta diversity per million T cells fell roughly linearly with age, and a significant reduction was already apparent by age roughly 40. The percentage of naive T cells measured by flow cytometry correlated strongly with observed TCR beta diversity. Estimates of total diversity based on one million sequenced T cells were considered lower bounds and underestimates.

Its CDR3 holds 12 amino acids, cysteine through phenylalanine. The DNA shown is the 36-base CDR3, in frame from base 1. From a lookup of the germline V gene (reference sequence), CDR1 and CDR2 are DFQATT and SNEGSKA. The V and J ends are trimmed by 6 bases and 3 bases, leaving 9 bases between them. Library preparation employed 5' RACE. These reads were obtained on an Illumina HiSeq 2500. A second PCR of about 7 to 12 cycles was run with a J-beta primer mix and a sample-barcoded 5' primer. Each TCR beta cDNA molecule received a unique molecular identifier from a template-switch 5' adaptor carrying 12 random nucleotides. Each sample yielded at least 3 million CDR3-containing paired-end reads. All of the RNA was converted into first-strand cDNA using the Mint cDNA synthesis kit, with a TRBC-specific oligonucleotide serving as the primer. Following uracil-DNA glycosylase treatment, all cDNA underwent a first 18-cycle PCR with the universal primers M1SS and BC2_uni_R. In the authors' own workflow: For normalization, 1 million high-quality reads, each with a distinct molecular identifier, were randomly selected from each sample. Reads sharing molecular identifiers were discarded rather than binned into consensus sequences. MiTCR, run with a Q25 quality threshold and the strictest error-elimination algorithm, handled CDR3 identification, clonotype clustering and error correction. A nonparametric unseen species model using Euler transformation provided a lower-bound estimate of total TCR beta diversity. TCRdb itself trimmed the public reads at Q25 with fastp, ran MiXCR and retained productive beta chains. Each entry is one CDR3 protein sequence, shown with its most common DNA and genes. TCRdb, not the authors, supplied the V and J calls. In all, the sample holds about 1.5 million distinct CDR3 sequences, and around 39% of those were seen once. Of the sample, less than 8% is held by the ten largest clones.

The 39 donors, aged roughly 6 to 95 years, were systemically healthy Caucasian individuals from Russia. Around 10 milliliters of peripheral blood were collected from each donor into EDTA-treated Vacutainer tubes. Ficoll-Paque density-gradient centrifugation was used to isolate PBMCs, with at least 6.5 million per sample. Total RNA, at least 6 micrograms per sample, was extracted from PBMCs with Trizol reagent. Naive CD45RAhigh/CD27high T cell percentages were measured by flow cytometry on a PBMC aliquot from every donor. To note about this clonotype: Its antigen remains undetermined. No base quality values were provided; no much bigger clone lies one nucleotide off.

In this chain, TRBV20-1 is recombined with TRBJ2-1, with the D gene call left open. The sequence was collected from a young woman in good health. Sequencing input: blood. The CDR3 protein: CSATDRYNEQFF. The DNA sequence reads TGCAGTGCCACCGACCGCTACAATGAGCAGTTCTTC.